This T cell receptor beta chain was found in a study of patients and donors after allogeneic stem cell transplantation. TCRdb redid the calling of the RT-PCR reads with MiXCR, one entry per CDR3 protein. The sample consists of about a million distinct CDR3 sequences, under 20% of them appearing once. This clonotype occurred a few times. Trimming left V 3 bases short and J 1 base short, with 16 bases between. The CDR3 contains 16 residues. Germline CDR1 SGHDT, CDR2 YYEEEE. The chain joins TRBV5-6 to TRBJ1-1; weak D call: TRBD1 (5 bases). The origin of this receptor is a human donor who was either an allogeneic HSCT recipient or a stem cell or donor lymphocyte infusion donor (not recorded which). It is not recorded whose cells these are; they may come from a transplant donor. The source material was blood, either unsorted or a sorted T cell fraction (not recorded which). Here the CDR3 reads CASSSDPGPRNTEAFF. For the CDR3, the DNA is TGTGCCAGCAGCTCGGACCCGGGACCTCGGAACACTGAAGCTTTCTTT.